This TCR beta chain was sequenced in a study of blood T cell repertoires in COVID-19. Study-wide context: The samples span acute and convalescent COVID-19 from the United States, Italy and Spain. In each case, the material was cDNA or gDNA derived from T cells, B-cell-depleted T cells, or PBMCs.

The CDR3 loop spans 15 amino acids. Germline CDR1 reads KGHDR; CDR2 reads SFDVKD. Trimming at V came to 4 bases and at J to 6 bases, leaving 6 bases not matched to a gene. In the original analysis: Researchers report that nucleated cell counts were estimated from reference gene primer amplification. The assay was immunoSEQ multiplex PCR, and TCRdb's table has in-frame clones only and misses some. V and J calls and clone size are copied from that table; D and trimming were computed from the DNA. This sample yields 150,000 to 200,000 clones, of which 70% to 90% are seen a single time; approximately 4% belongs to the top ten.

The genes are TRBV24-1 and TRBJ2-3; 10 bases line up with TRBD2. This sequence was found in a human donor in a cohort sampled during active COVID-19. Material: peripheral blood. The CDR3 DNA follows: TGTGCCACCAGTGACAGCGGGGGGGCCAGGGATACGCAGTATTTT. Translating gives CATSDSGGARDTQYF.